The entry below describes one T cell receptor (beta chain). This CDR3 contains 16 residues. Trimming cost V 9 bases and J 2 bases, with 23 bases left between them. Looked up from germline, CDR1 is SGHVS and CDR2 is FQNEAQ. Clones were read by immunoSEQ multiplex PCR, and TCRdb kept only the in-frame ones, dropping some. The sample includes over 400,000 clones, roughly 80% of them seen just once. The data stem from a study of shared clonotypes between healthy human individuals. Overall study context: In total, the donors were two women and a few men aged 18 to 49.

Sequenced sample: PBMCs. This chain connects TRBV7-8 to TRBJ2-7; D is perhaps TRBD1 or TRBD2 (9 bases each). The receptor was derived from a woman in her thirties or forties in good health. Some clones in this sample may be carry-over from other donors' samples. The CDR3 sequence: CASRTGGLAGTYEQYF. The CDR3 DNA follows: TGTGCCAGTCGAACAGGGGGCCTAGCGGGAACCTACGAGCAGTACTTC.